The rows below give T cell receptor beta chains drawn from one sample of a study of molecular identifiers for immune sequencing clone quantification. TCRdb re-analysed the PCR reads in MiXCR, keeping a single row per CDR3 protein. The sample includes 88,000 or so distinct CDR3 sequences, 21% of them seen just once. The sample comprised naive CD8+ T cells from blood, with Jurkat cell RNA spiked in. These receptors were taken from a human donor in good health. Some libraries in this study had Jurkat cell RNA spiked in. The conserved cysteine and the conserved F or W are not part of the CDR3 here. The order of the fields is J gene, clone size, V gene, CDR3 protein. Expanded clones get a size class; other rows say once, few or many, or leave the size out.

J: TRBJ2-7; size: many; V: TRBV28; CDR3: ASSSPRLAAYEQY
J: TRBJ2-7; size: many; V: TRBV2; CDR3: ASSGEPYEQY
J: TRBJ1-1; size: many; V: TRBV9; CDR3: ASSANRDTQNTEAF
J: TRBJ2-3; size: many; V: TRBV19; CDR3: ASSPAGPSTDTQY
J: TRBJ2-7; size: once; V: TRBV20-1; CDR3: GAAGTSPYEQY
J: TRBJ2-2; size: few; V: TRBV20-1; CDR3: GGAGLDTGELF
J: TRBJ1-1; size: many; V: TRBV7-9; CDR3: ASSPTGPRPPMNTEAF
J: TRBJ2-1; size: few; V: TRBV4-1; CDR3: ASSQVAGGYNEQF
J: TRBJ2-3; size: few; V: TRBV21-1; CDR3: ASSKQKQCTDTQY
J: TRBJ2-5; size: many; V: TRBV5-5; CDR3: ASSLDVGQETQY
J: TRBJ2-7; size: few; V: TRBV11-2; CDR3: ASSTSGGPYEQY
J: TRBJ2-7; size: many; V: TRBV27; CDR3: ASSFVKGGSEQY
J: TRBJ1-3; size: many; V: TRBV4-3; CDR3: ASSQRGSGNTIY
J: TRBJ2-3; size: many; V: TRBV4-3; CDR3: ASSQETAGDRGKDTQY
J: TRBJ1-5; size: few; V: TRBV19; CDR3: ARKTGGSGNQPQH
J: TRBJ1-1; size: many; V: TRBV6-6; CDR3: AIGSNTEAF
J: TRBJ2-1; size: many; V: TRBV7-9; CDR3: ASSLARYNEQF
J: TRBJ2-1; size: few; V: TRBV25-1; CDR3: ASSDRDSYNEQF
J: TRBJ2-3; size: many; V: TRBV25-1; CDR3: ASSGSPGLAVSTDTQY
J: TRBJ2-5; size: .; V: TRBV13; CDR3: ASSGLPPQETQY
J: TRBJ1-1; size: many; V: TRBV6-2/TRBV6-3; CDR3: ASSFTLLDTEAF
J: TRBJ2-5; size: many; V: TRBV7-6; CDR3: ASSPTRGDLETQY
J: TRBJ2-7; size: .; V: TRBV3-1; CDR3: ASSQDVTGIRD
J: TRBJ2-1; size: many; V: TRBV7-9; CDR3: ASSSGPSNEQF
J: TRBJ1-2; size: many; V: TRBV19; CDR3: ASSPGRAYGYT
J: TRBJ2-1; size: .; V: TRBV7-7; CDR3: ASSDFRGPYNEQF
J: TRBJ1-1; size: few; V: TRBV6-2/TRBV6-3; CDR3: ASRFQGNTEAF
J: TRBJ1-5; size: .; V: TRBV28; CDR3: ASTRGDTQSQH
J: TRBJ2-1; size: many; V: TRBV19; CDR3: ASSPAGGQYNEQF
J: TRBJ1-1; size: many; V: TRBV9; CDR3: ASSSGTVGAF
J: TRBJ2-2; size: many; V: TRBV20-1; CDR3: SGGINTGELF
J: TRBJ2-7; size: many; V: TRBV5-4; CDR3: ASSDQTSPEQY
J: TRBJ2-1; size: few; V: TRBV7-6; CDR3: ASSLNPGGNYNEQF
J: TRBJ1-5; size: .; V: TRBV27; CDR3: ASSPLPSLNQPQH
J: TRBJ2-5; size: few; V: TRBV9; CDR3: ASSVEGARGAQY
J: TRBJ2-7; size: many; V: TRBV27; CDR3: ASSSQTGQEQY
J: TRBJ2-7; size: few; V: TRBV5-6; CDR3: ASSLRGTSGTPSYEQY
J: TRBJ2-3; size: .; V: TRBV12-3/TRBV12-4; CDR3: ASSPSTDTQC
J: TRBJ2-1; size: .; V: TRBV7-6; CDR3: ASSSRQGVSYNEQF
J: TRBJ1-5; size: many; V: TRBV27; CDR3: ASSTWTGKVSGQPQH
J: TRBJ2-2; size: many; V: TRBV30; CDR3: AWSATGELF
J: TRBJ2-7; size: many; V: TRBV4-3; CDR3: ASSQESVAGEAYEQY
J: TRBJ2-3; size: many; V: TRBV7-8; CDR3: ASRRGGSTDTQY
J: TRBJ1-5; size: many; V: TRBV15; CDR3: ATSRDWGGGQPQH
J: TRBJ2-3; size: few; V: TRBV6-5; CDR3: ASRGMWSEDTQY
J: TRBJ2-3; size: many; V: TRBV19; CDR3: ASSIGGPSLYDTQY
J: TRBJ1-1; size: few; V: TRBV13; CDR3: ASSPATSGVGTEAF
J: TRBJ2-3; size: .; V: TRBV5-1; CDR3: ASSPERGLGDTQY
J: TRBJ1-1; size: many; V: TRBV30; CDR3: AWDTGGNTEAF
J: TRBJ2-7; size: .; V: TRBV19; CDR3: ASSPAENYEQY
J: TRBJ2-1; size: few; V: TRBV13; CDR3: ASLGQGSSDEQF
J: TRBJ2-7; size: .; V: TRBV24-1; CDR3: AASQGYEQY
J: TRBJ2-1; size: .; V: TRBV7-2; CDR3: ASSRWGPGVNEQF
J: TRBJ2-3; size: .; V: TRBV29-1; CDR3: SVDPGTSGTDTQY
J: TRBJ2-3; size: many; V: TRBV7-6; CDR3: ASSSEGPQDTQY
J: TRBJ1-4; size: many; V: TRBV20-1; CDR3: SARGLLPGINEKLF
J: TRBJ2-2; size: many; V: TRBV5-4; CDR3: ASRSREGDPGTGELF
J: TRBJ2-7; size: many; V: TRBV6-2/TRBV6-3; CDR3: ASSYSVAGPEGTSYEQY
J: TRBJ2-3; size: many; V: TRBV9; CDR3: ASSVSTDTQY